This is a list of T cell receptor beta chains from one sample in a study of blood T cell repertoires in COVID-19. The protocol was immunoSEQ multiplex PCR, while the TCRdb copy is restricted to in-frame clones and leaves out a portion. The table includes roughly 520,000 clones, around nine tenths detected once. Source material: PBMCs or T cells enriched from blood (not recorded which). These receptors all come from a middle-aged woman who had recovered from COVID-19. CDR3s leave out the opening cysteine and the closing phenylalanine or tryptophan. Fields, in order: V gene, J gene, CDR3 protein.

v_gene: TRBV7-2
j_gene: TRBJ2-7
CDR3aa: ASSIDRVQSEQY

v_gene: TRBV5-1
j_gene: TRBJ1-5
CDR3aa: ASSRETGQPQH

v_gene: TRBV5-6
j_gene: TRBJ2-1
CDR3aa: ASSLPLGGSTYNEQF

v_gene: TRBV15
j_gene: TRBJ1-1
CDR3aa: ATSTESWTGLLGAF

v_gene: TRBV29-1
j_gene: TRBJ1-1
CDR3aa: SANRGRIEGGAF

v_gene: TRBV5-8
j_gene: TRBJ2-3
CDR3aa: ASSLSSGGTDAQY

v_gene: TRBV27
j_gene: TRBJ1-2
CDR3aa: ASSLSSQGALGYT

v_gene: TRBV7-6
j_gene: TRBJ2-1
CDR3aa: ASSPGLAGECEQF

v_gene: TRBV5-1
j_gene: TRBJ2-7
CDR3aa: ASNKARGPEVEQY

v_gene: TRBV13
j_gene: TRBJ1-1
CDR3aa: ASSKYLGQGKAEAF

v_gene: TRBV15
j_gene: TRBJ2-7
CDR3aa: ATSMGHGSQRGFSYEQY

v_gene: TRBV5-1
j_gene: TRBJ2-3
CDR3aa: ASSLDGGSTDTQY

v_gene: TRBV12-5
j_gene: TRBJ2-7
CDR3aa: ASVLGQTYEQY

v_gene: TRBV27
j_gene: TRBJ1-1
CDR3aa: ASSWDSRNTEAF

v_gene: TRBV6-1
j_gene: TRBJ1-1
CDR3aa: ASSDRSNTEAF

v_gene: TRBV7-2
j_gene: TRBJ2-2
CDR3aa: ASSFQLSGTGELF

v_gene: TRBV13
j_gene: TRBJ2-7
CDR3aa: ASSLGLAGGRYEQY

v_gene: TRBV7-8
j_gene: TRBJ2-3
CDR3aa: ASSQATVGTDTQY

v_gene: TRBV7-2
j_gene: TRBJ1-2
CDR3aa: ASSQTQNYGYT

v_gene: TRBV5-1
j_gene: TRBJ1-4
CDR3aa: ASSSDTTNEKLF

v_gene: TRBV29-1
j_gene: TRBJ1-4
CDR3aa: SVETGSEKLF

v_gene: TRBV5-1
j_gene: TRBJ2-1
CDR3aa: ASSLSGTSSYNEQF

v_gene: TRBV2
j_gene: TRBJ1-6
CDR3aa: ASRRGTGTPVRSYNSPLH

v_gene: TRBV18
j_gene: TRBJ1-1
CDR3aa: ASSPAGGGTEAF

v_gene: TRBV25-1
j_gene: TRBJ1-1
CDR3aa: ASTTEGITEAF

v_gene: TRBV24-1
j_gene: TRBJ2-1
CDR3aa: ATSDLGMGTGRF

v_gene: TRBV7-2
j_gene: TRBJ2-7
CDR3aa: ASSLSGTVYEQY

v_gene: TRBV9
j_gene: TRBJ1-1
CDR3aa: ASSETSNTEAF

v_gene: TRBV19
j_gene: TRBJ2-7
CDR3aa: ASSIVAGEQY

v_gene: TRBV6-5
j_gene: TRBJ1-2
CDR3aa: ASRRTSGTGDGYT

v_gene: TRBV27
j_gene: TRBJ1-2
CDR3aa: ASSVDGGDYGYT

v_gene: TRBV4-3
j_gene: TRBJ2-7
CDR3aa: ASSQDMTQTYEQY

v_gene: TRBV10-2
j_gene: TRBJ2-3
CDR3aa: ASSDPGAASDTQY

v_gene: TRBV6-6
j_gene: TRBJ1-4
CDR3aa: ASSATGGALKWTTNEKLF

v_gene: TRBV10-2
j_gene: TRBJ2-3
CDR3aa: ASSVPGGGTDTQY

v_gene: TRBV19
j_gene: TRBJ2-6
CDR3aa: ASSTLAGVSGANVLT

v_gene: TRBV10-1
j_gene: TRBJ2-7
CDR3aa: ASPRTGSSYEQY

v_gene: TRBV3-1/TRBV3-2
j_gene: TRBJ2-3
CDR3aa: ASSPGSSGRMDTQY

v_gene: TRBV28
j_gene: TRBJ2-1
CDR3aa: ASSLGTSRYNEQF

v_gene: TRBV29-1
j_gene: TRBJ2-2
CDR3aa: SAPDTANTGELF

v_gene: TRBV7-9
j_gene: TRBJ2-1
CDR3aa: ASSSKGQEYNEQF

v_gene: TRBV6-6
j_gene: TRBJ1-1
CDR3aa: ASTSDTEQNTEAF

v_gene: TRBV12-5
j_gene: TRBJ1-5
CDR3aa: ASGLANQPQH

v_gene: TRBV18
j_gene: TRBJ2-2
CDR3aa: ASSPQGADTGELF

v_gene: TRBV4-3
j_gene: TRBJ2-7
CDR3aa: ASSQDRLAYEQY

v_gene: TRBV24-1
j_gene: TRBJ2-3
CDR3aa: ATRGTSGSTDTQY

v_gene: TRBV6-4
j_gene: TRBJ2-2
CDR3aa: ASSENKRSNTGELF

v_gene: TRBV10-3
j_gene: TRBJ2-2
CDR3aa: AISGEETGELF

v_gene: TRBV24-1
j_gene: TRBJ1-3
CDR3aa: ATSAQGTNTIY

v_gene: TRBV15
j_gene: TRBJ2-1
CDR3aa: ATSRSSYYNEQF

v_gene: TRBV2
j_gene: TRBJ2-2
CDR3aa: ASRLAGNTGELF

v_gene: TRBV9
j_gene: TRBJ2-1
CDR3aa: ASSAIPRDTNEQF